These 24 T cell receptor beta chains originate from one sample sequenced in a study of CD39 and CD103 CD8 tumor-infiltrating T cells. The assay was immunoSEQ multiplex PCR, and TCRdb's table has in-frame clones only and misses some. The table shows about 340 clones, with roughly half occurring only once. Material: CD39+ CD103+ CD8+ T cells sorted from the tumor. The subset: CD103+CD39+ double-positive CD45RA- CD8 T cells. These receptors originate from a human donor with head and neck squamous cell carcinoma.

The V gene is TRBV2, the J gene TRBJ1-2, with 7 positions matching TRBD1. Germline V gene data show CDR1 as SNHLY and CDR2 as FYNNEI. This CDR3 has 15 residues. The ends lost 1 base at V and 6 bases at J; junction bases unmatched: 8. CDR3 bases: TGTGCCAGCAGTGAAGGAGGACAGGCGTTCCATGGCTACACCTTC. Its protein product is CASSEGGQAFHGYTF.

The table lists this clone with a few counts. V is TRBV28 and J is TRBJ1-2, with 11 nucleotides matching TRBD1. CDR1 and CDR2 (germline): MDHEN, SYDVKM. This CDR3 spans 15 amino acids. V lost 5 bases and J lost 4; bases outside the gene matches: 6. This chain's CDR3 is CASSDSGTGGYGYTF. The CDR3 nucleotides read TGTGCCAGCAGTGACTCCGGGACAGGGGGCTATGGCTACACCTTC.

In its sample, this clone ranks as hyperexpanded. The rearrangement joins TRBV29-1 to TRBJ2-1; D gene ambiguous. CDR3 length: 14 amino acids. The germline V gene encodes CDR1 SQVTM and CDR2 ANQGSEA. V lost 3 bases to trimming and J lost 0 bases, with 9 bases between them. The CDR3 sequence is CSVDRTDSYNEQFF. The DNA of the CDR3 is TGCAGCGTTGACCGAACGGACTCCTACAATGAGCAGTTCTTC.

CDR3 loop: CASSQVTGASDGELFF. The DNA of the CDR3 is TGCGCCAGCAGCCAAGTCACGGGGGCTAGCGACGGGGAGCTGTTTTTT. The V call is TRBV4-3, the J call TRBJ2-2; D may be TRBD1 or TRBD2 (6 bases each). The V gene lost 1 base and the J gene lost 7 bases, with 16 bases spanning the gap. Looked up from germline, CDR1 is LGHNA and CDR2 is YSLEER. The CDR3 is 16 residues long.

The gene calls are TRBV7-6 and TRBJ2-2, with unresolved D. Germline-derived CDR1 and CDR2 are SGHVS and FNYEAQ. The CDR3 has 17 residues. Trimming took off 1 base at V and 4 bases at J, with 16 bases between the two ends. The CDR3: CASSLGEPSTITGELFF. Here the CDR3 DNA reads TGTGCCAGCAGCTTAGGCGAACCCAGTACTATCACCGGGGAGCTGTTTTTT.

The V call is TRBV27, the J call TRBJ1-6; a weak D match, TRBD1 (6 bases). V was trimmed by 3 bases and J by 12 bases, leaving 21 bases between them. The CDR3 consists of 16 residues. The germline CDR1 and CDR2 sequences are MNHEY and SMNVEV (reference sequence). CDR3 in amino acids: CASSLDRSPIVGPLHF. The CDR3 coding sequence is TGTGCCAGCAGTTTGGACAGAAGCCCCATAGTTGGACCCCTCCACTTT.

In this sample, this clone turned up a few times. V and J are TRBV27 and TRBJ1-2; D is perhaps TRBD1 (6 bases). Germline CDR1 reads MNHEY; CDR2 reads SMNVEV (reference sequence). Trimming stripped 6 bases from V and 4 bases from J, with 18 bases between. The CDR3 is made up of 15 amino acids. CDR3 bases: TGTGCCAGCAGAATGGGCAGGGGAACTCTCTATGGCTACACCTTC. Translating gives CASRMGRGTLYGYTF.

The chain employs TRBV7-9 and TRBJ2-1; D may be TRBD1 (5 bases). The V and J ends lost 4 bases and 3 bases respectively, with 16 bases between them. The CDR3 extends over 16 amino acids. Per the germline V gene, CDR1 is SEHNR and CDR2 is FQNEAQ (reference sequence). This CDR3 reads CASSSKGVAIYNEQFF. CDR3 nucleotide sequence: TGTGCCAGCAGCTCAAAAGGGGTCGCCATCTACAATGAGCAGTTCTTC.

This sequence joins TRBV4-1 and TRBJ1-1; D is perhaps TRBD1 (6 bases). With 2 bases removed from V and 5 bases from J, the gap between germline ends came to 15 bases. Germline V gene lookup returns CDR1 MGHRA and CDR2 YSYEKL. The CDR3 consists of 15 residues. CDR3: CASSQMTGSRTEAFF. The CDR3 region has the DNA TGCGCCAGCAGCCAAATGACAGGTTCCCGAACTGAAGCTTTCTTT.

This chain uses TRBV27 with TRBJ1-4; D gene unclear. The germline V and J ends were trimmed by 3 bases and 8 bases, with 19 bases remaining between them. CDR3 length equals 16 residues. CDR1 and CDR2 (germline): MNHEY, SMNVEV (reference sequence). DNA for the CDR3: TGTGCCAGCAGTTTGCGCCAGACCCCTTATTCCGAAAAACTGTTTTTT. It translates to CASSLRQTPYSEKLFF.

This clone is labeled large. The chain carries TRBV19 and TRBJ2-5, with a weak D call TRBD2 (5 bases). V lost 4 bases and J 4 bases, leaving 16 bases between the germline ends. Germline loops: CDR1 LNHDA, CDR2 SQIVND (reference sequence). The CDR3 has 15 amino acids. CDR3 loop: CASSRVPEARETQYF. The CDR3 DNA reads TGTGCCAGTAGTAGGGTCCCGGAGGCGAGAGAGACCCAGTACTTC.

The CDR3 sequence is CASSSSGTQNTEAFF. The DNA of the CDR3 is TGTGCCAGTAGTTCCTCCGGGACACAGAACACTGAAGCTTTCTTT. The chain joins TRBV19 to TRBJ1-1; D perhaps matches TRBD1 (6 bases). There are 15 residues in the CDR3. CDR1 LNHDA and CDR2 SQIVND come from the germline V gene (reference sequence). Trimming took off 5 bases at V and 1 base at J, with 14 bases between the two ends.

This chain connects TRBV19 to TRBJ1-5; TRBD1 is a possible D gene (6 bases). Trimming took off 5 bases at V and 6 bases at J, with 14 bases between the two ends. The CDR3 contains 14 residues. Germline V gene lookup returns CDR1 LNHDA and CDR2 SQIVND (reference sequence). The CDR3 sequence: CASSWGTGIQPQHF. The CDR3 DNA reads as TGTGCCAGTAGTTGGGGTACAGGGATTCAGCCCCAGCATTTT.

The V gene is TRBV7-8, the J gene TRBJ2-7; D is tentatively TRBD1 or TRBD2 (5 bases each). This CDR3 comprises 15 residues. Germline lookup yields CDR1 SGHVS and CDR2 FQNEAQ. V lost 5 bases, J lost 1 base, and 15 bases lay in between. The CDR3 spells CASSPHQGPSYEQYF. The CDR3 coding sequence is TGTGCCAGCAGCCCTCACCAGGGACCTTCCTACGAGCAGTACTTC.

This sequence joins TRBV30 and TRBJ1-1; D is possibly TRBD1 (6 bases). Germline values: CDR1 GTSNPN, CDR2 SVGIG (reference sequence). The CDR3 is made up of 19 amino acids. The V end lost 4 bases, the J end lost 3 bases, and 30 bases lay between the germline ends. The CDR3 loop reads CAWTLRETGFNRMDTEAFF. The CDR3 DNA sequence: TGTGCCTGGACCCTTAGGGAAACAGGGTTTAATCGTATGGACACTGAAGCTTTCTTT.

The genes are TRBV7-3 and TRBJ2-7, with D possibly matching TRBD1 (6 bases). CDR1 and CDR2 (germline): SGHTA, FQGTGA. This CDR3 spans 13 amino acids. V shed 4 bases and J shed 5 bases, with 12 bases lying between them. Written as DNA, the CDR3 is TGTGCCAGCAGCTCAGGGGTTGGCGACGAGCAGTACTTC. It translates to CASSSGVGDEQYF.

The chain recombines TRBV7-8 with TRBJ2-5; D uncertain. V lost 4 bases and J 0 bases, leaving 12 bases between the germline ends. Germline-derived CDR1 and CDR2 are SGHVS and FQNEAQ. This CDR3 comprises 15 residues. The CDR3 here is CASSSLNEYQETQYF. CDR3 nucleotides: TGTGCCAGCAGCTCGTTAAACGAGTACCAAGAGACCCAGTACTTC.

The gene calls are TRBV4-1 and TRBJ2-7; TRBD1 matches 10 bases. CDR1 MGHRA and CDR2 YSYEKL come from the germline V gene. The CDR3 length is 15 residues. V trimming: 2 bases; J trimming: 7 bases; junction bases outside the gene matches: 8. The CDR3 bases are TGCGCCAGCAGCCAATCCGGGACAGGGGTTTTTGAGCAGTACTTC. Translation: CASSQSGTGVFEQYF.

This clone ranks as hyperexpanded. In DNA, the CDR3 is TGTGCCAGCAGTTTACTGATGAACACTGAAGCTTTCTTT. Translation: CASSLLMNTEAFF. J is TRBJ1-1 and V is TRBV28; D is uncertain. Germline V CDR1 and CDR2: MDHEN, SYDVKM. The CDR3 consists of 13 residues. Trimming cost V 2 bases and J 0 bases, with 4 bases left between them.

The chain employs TRBV4-1 and TRBJ1-2; a weak D match, TRBD1 (6 bases). With 6 bases removed from V and 3 bases from J, the gap between germline ends came to 17 bases. The CDR3 is 15 amino acids. CDR1 MGHRA and CDR2 YSYEKL come from the germline V gene. Written as DNA, the CDR3 is TGCGCCAGCAGTCCTTTGGGGGCTCAGGACTATGGCTACACCTTC. It yields the protein CASSPLGAQDYGYTF.

V usage is TRBV5-1 and J usage is TRBJ2-7; 10 nucleotides line up with TRBD2. V shed 2 bases, J shed 0 bases, and the junction held 2 bases outside the gene matches. The CDR3 is made up of 15 amino acids. CDR1 and CDR2 (germline): SGHRS, YFSETQ. CDR3 region: CASSFSGGSSYEQYF. In DNA, the CDR3 is TGCGCCAGCAGCTTTAGCGGGGGGAGCTCCTACGAGCAGTACTTC.

This chain links TRBV27 with TRBJ2-3; D remains unclear. This CDR3 is 15 amino acids long. V was shortened by 0 bases and J by 2 bases, with 9 bases between the two germline ends. Germline V gene sequence: CDR1 MNHEY, CDR2 SMNVEV (reference sequence). The CDR3 reads CASSLSRYTTDTQYF. CDR3 nucleotide sequence: TGTGCCAGCAGTTTATCTCGGTATACCACAGATACGCAGTATTTT.

This clone was seen more than once but under ten times. At one boundary the junction diverges from the germline segment, which might be a read error. The genes are TRBV7-9 and TRBJ2-6; D gene unclear. Germline V gene sequence: CDR1 SEHNR, CDR2 FQNEAQ (reference sequence). The CDR3 has 18 amino acids. The CDR3 loop reads CASSTSPYHDKSGQRPDF. The CDR3 coding sequence is TGTGCCAGCAGCACGTCACCATACCATGACAAGTCGGGCCAACGTCCTGACTTC. Together with reference TRBV7-9 and TRBJ2-6, the CDR3 gives the full variable domain: DTGVSQNPRHKITKRGQNVTFRCDPISEHNRLYWYRQTLGQGPEFLTYFQNEAQLEKSRLLSDRFSAERPKGSFSTLEIQRTEQGDSAMYLCASSTSPYHDKSGQRPDFGAGSRLTVL.

This sequence joins TRBV30 and TRBJ2-1; either TRBD1 or TRBD2 may fit D (5 bases each). V was cut by 3 bases and J by 2 bases, with 26 bases left in between. This CDR3 has 19 amino acids. In germline, CDR1 is GTSNPN, CDR2 SVGIG (reference sequence). This CDR3 is CAWRGVRGQGPFPYNEQFF. The CDR3 nucleotides are TGTGCCTGGAGGGGGGTTAGGGGCCAGGGACCCTTTCCCTACAATGAGCAGTTCTTC.